These 17 T cell receptor beta chains originate from one sample sequenced in a study of blood T cell repertoires in COVID-19. Some clones are missing from TCRdb's copy, which holds only in-frame ones; the method was immunoSEQ multiplex PCR. Of just under 75,000 clones in the sample, over 80% are singletons; the top ten hold under 3%. The sequenced material came from peripheral blood. The receptors were sampled from an older man with active or convalescent COVID-19.

This clone was seen once. The chain uses TRBV9 and TRBJ1-2; D remains unclear. The V and J ends lost 2 bases and 4 bases respectively, with 12 bases between them. This CDR3 has 14 residues. Germline V gene data show CDR1 as SGDLS and CDR2 as YYNGEE. As DNA, the CDR3 is TGTGCCAGCAGCGTTTCAGGTTTGGGCTATGGCTACACCTTC. Its protein is CASSVSGLGYGYTF.

This chain joins TRBV6-5 and TRBJ2-7; a possible D gene is TRBD2 (6 bases). Germline loops: CDR1 MNHEY, CDR2 SVGAGI. The CDR3 spans 14 residues. V dropped 5 bases and J dropped 0 bases, with 11 bases sitting between them. The CDR3 region is CASSTRESSYEQYF. The CDR3 DNA reads TGTGCCAGCAGTACCCGGGAGAGCTCCTACGAGCAGTACTTC.

The V call is TRBV7-8, the J call TRBJ1-2; D call uncertain. CDR1 is SGHVS, CDR2 FQNEAQ, per germline. V shed 1 base and J shed 2 bases, with 5 bases lying between them. CDR3 length equals 13 residues. The CDR3 loop is CASSLGRNYGYTF. CDR3 nucleotides: TGTGCCAGCAGCTTAGGGAGAAACTATGGCTACACCTTC.

V gene TRBV5-8 combines with J gene TRBJ2-4; TRBD1 matches at 7 bases. Germline V lookup: CDR1 SGHTS, CDR2 YDEGEE. CDR3 length equals 16 residues. V was pared by 4 bases and J by 0 bases, with 7 bases of the junction left unmatched. This CDR3 is CASSHGQVLAKNIQYF. The CDR3 nucleotides are TGTGCCAGCAGCCACGGACAGGTTCTAGCCAAAAACATTCAGTACTTC.

J is TRBJ1-2 and V is TRBV6-1, with D possibly matching TRBD1 (5 bases). This CDR3 is built from 14 residues. CDR1 MNHNS and CDR2 SASEGT come from the germline V gene. Trimming took 2 bases from V and 2 from J, leaving 9 bases between them. CDR3: CASSERGGNYGYTF. CDR3 nucleotides: TGTGCCAGCAGTGAACGGGGGGGAAACTATGGCTACACCTTC.

This clone was observed a single time. The rearrangement uses TRBV15 and TRBJ2-1; 11 bases map to TRBD2. The junction had 6 bases not matched to a gene; V was cut back by 0 bases and J by 2 bases. The germline CDR1 and CDR2 sequences are LNHNV and YYDKDF (reference sequence). The CDR3 is 18 residues long. CDR3 sequence (DNA): TGTGCCACCAGCAGAGATAGATTAGCGGGAGGGCCCTACAATGAGCAGTTCTTC. This translates into CATSRDRLAGGPYNEQFF.

V is TRBV7-6 and J is TRBJ2-6; no clear D gene. This CDR3 comprises 15 residues. Germline V lookup: CDR1 SGHVS, CDR2 FNYEAQ. The germline V and J ends were trimmed by 2 bases and 1 base, with 6 bases remaining between them. CDR3 sequence (DNA): TGTGCCAGCAGCTTATCCCCTTCTGGGGCCAACGTCCTGACTTTC. Its translation is CASSLSPSGANVLTF.

The chain combines TRBV19 with TRBJ1-1; 12 nucleotides match TRBD1. The V segment lost 6 bases and the J segment 6 bases; nucleotides outside the gene matches: 5. Germline lookup yields CDR1 LNHDA and CDR2 SQIVND (reference sequence). This CDR3 is built from 14 residues. The chain's CDR3 is CASRGQGAIAEAFF. CDR3 in DNA: TGTGCCAGTAGGGGACAGGGGGCAATCGCTGAAGCTTTCTTT.

This clone was seen a single time. The chain has TRBV7-9 and TRBJ1-4, with unresolved D. Germline CDR1 and CDR2: SEHNR and FQNEAQ (reference sequence). This CDR3 spans 15 amino acids. V was clipped by 2 bases and J by 7 bases, with 14 bases between them. The CDR3 sequence: CASSLRFGFGEKLFF. DNA of the CDR3: TGTGCCAGCAGCTTACGCTTCGGGTTCGGTGAAAAACTGTTTTTT.

The rearrangement uses TRBV5-4 and TRBJ2-1; 11 bases align to TRBD2. J gave up 6 bases and V 3 bases, and 2 bases lay outside the gene matches. Germline lookup yields CDR1 SGHNT and CDR2 YYREEE (reference sequence). This CDR3 is 14 amino acids long. The CDR3 sequence: CASSWGTSGNEQFF. The CDR3 DNA sequence: TGTGCCAGCAGCTGGGGGACTAGCGGCAATGAGCAGTTCTTC.

CDR3 in DNA: TGTGCCAGCAGCCCCCTGTTGTCTGCGGGGAGCTCCTACGAGCAGTACTTC. Amino acid sequence: CASSPLLSAGSSYEQYF. The V gene is TRBV3-1 (or the pseudogene TRBV3-2), the J gene TRBJ2-7, with D perhaps matching TRBD2 (6 bases). The CDR3 covers 17 residues. CDR1 LGHDT and CDR2 YNNKEL come from the germline V gene (reference sequence). V was clipped by 4 bases and J by 0 bases, with 19 bases between them.

V and J are TRBV19 and TRBJ1-5, with 8 nucleotides matching TRBD1. The V gene end was trimmed by 1 base and the J gene end by 6 bases; junction bases not matched to a gene: 5. The CDR3 has 15 amino acids. In germline, CDR1 is LNHDA, CDR2 SQIVND (reference sequence). The CDR3 spells CASSIGQGASQPQHF. CDR3 coding DNA: TGTGCCAGTAGTATAGGTCAGGGGGCTAGTCAGCCCCAGCATTTT.

This clone was seen a handful of times. The CDR3 DNA follows: TGCAGCGTTCGACAGGGCCACGAGCAGTACTTC. It specifies CSVRQGHEQYF. The chain recombines TRBV29-1 with TRBJ2-7, with TRBD1 identical over 7 bases. Germline V gene sequence: CDR1 SQVTM, CDR2 ANQGSEA. CDR3 size: 11 residues. J lost 5 bases, V lost 5 bases, and 3 bases had no gene match.

With respect to this clone: The CDR3 carries no conserved terminal phenylalanine or tryptophan, so it likely arises from a read error. It is unclear where the CDR3 begins or ends on the DNA, so no DNA is shown, and the CDR3 is as TCRdb lists it. J is TRBJ1-1 and V is TRBV5-1; TRBD1, the table's D call, was not compared with the DNA. Germline V gene sequence: CDR1 SGHRS, CDR2 YFSETQ. Termini included, the CDR3 measures 13 amino acids. The CDR3 spells CASSPRDNRPRRV.

The genes are TRBV6-2 or TRBV6-3 and TRBJ2-3; D is unclear. With 4 bases removed from V and 2 bases from J, the gap between germline ends came to 4 bases. This CDR3 contains 12 residues. CDR1 MNHEY and CDR2 SVGEGT come from the germline V gene. Here the CDR3 reads CASSSLTDTQYF. CDR3 coding DNA: TGTGCCAGCAGTTCCCTCACAGATACGCAGTATTTT.

The V call is TRBV3-1 (or the pseudogene TRBV3-2), the J call TRBJ2-1, with D possibly being TRBD2 (6 bases). The germline CDR1 and CDR2 sequences are LGHDT and YNNKEL (reference sequence). V lost 4 bases and J 4 bases, leaving 23 bases between the germline ends. The CDR3 has 18 residues. CDR3 in DNA: TGTGCCAGCAGCCGCCTGGGGGGTGGAACAGGAATATACAATGAGCAGTTCTTC. Its translation: CASSRLGGGTGIYNEQFF.

CDR3 region: CAWSKGGSSTDTQYF. DNA of the CDR3: TGTGCCTGGTCAAAAGGCGGGAGTTCCACAGATACGCAGTATTTT. This sequence joins TRBV30 and TRBJ2-3, with 7 bases identical to TRBD2. CDR1 is GTSNPN, CDR2 SVGIG, per germline (reference sequence). J gave up 2 bases and V 5 bases, and 10 bases lay outside the gene matches. The CDR3 sequence is 15 residues long.